The clone carrying this TCR beta chain appeared many times. It was cDNA, reverse transcribed from extracted RNA, that served as the sequencing template. Some clones are missing from TCRdb's copy, which holds only in-frame ones; the method was immunoSEQ multiplex PCR. The sample lists 180,000 or so clones; roughly half were seen once. This entry comes from a study of CD8+ T cells in alopecia areata. Looking at the study overall: Severity was scored as percentage of affected scalp area in treated patients.

Treatment meaning: oral pan-JAK inhibitor, 5-10 mg twice daily. Material: CD8+ T cells sorted from blood, obtained around week 52, from a patient treated with tofacitinib. The source of this sequence is a human donor with alopecia areata.

CDR3: CASSLSVGRTYEQYF. CDR3 coding DNA: TGTGCCAGCAGTTTATCGGTGGGACGCACCTACGAGCAGTACTTC. V is TRBV27 and J is TRBJ2-7; D may correspond to TRBD1 or TRBD2 (5 bases each). CDR1 and CDR2 (germline): MNHEY, SMNVEV (reference sequence). Trimming stripped 0 bases from V and 2 bases from J, with 11 bases between. CDR3 length: 15 residues.